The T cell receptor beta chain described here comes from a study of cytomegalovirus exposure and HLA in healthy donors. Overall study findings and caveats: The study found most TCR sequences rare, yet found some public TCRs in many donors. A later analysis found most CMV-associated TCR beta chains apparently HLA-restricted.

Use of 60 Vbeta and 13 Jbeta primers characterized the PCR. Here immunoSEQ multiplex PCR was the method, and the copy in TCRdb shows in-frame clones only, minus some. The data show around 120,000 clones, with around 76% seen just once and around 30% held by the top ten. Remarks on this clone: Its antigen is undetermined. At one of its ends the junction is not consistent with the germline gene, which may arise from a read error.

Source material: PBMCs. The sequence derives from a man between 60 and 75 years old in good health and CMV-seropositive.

CDR3 loop: CASSLPGQGAGETQYF. The CDR3 coding sequence is TGTGCTAGCAGCTTACCGGGACAGGGGGCTGGGGAGACCCAGTACTTC. The chain has TRBV7-7 and TRBJ2-5; TRBD1 matches 12 bases. The CDR3 has 16 residues. Germline V CDR1 and CDR2: SSHAT, FNYEAQ (reference sequence).